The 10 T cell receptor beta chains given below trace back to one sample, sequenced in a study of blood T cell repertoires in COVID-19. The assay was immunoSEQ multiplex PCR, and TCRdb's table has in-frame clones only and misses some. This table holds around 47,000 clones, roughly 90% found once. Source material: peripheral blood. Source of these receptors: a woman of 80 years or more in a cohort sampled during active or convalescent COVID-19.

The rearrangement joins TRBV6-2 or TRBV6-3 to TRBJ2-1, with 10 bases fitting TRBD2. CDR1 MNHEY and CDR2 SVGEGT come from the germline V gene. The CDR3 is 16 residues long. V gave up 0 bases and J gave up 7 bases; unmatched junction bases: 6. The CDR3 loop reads CASSYSPSGSSNEQFF. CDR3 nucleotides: TGTGCCAGCAGTTACTCGCCTAGCGGGAGTTCGAATGAGCAGTTCTTC.

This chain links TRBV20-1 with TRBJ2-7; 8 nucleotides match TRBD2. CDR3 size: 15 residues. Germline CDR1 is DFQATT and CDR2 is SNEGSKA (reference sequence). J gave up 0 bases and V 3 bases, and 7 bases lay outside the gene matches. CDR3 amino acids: CSASPYGGGSYEQYF. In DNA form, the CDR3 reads TGCAGTGCTAGTCCCTACGGGGGGGGCTCCTACGAGCAGTACTTC.

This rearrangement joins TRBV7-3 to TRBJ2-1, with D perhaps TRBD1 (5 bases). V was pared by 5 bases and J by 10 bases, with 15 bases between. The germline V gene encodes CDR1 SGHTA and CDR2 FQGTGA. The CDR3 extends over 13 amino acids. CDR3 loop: CASSPWGRGEQFF. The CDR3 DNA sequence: TGTGCCAGCAGCCCTTGGGGTAGGGGAGAGCAGTTCTTC.

CDR3 region: CASSEGGGYSYEQYF. As DNA, the CDR3 is TGTGCCAGCAGTGAGGGCGGGGGGTACTCCTACGAGCAGTACTTC. The V and J genes are TRBV6-1 and TRBJ2-7; 8 positions agree with TRBD2. CDR3 size: 15 residues. V shed 3 bases, J shed 0 bases, and the junction held 4 bases outside the gene matches. The V gene's germline CDR1 is MNHNS and CDR2 SASEGT.

CDR3 nucleotides: TGCGCCAGCAGCTTGAAGTATCCAGGTGAACTCTCTGGAAACACCATATATTTT. Residues: CASSLKYPGELSGNTIYF. This rearrangement joins TRBV5-1 to TRBJ1-3; D unresolved. Germline V gene lookup returns CDR1 SGHRS and CDR2 YFSETQ. The V and J ends lost 1 base and 0 bases respectively, with 17 bases between them. This CDR3 has 18 residues. Full variable domain (rest looked up from reference TRBV5-1 and TRBJ1-3): KAGVTQTPRYLIKTRGQQVTLSCSPISGHRSVSWYQQTPGQGLQFLFEYFSETQRNKGNFPGRFSGRQFSNSRSEMNVSTLELGDSALYLCASSLKYPGELSGNTIYFGEGSWLTVV.

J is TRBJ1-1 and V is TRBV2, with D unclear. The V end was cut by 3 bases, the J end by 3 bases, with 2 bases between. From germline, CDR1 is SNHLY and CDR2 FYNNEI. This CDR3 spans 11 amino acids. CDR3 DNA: TGTGCCAGCAGTGACTACACTGAAGCTTTCTTT. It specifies CASSDYTEAFF.

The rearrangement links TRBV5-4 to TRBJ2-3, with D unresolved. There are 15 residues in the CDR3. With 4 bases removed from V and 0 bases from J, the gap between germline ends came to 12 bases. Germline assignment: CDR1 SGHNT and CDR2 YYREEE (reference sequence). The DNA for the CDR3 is TGTGCCAGCAGCCGAGAACTAACTAGCACAGATACGCAGTATTTT. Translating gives CASSRELTSTDTQYF.

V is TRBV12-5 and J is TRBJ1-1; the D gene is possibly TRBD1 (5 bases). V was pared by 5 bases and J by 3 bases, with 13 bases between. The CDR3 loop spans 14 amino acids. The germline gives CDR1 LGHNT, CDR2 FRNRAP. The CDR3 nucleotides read TGTGCTAGTGGTGCGACAGTTGGCCACACTGAAGCTTTCTTT. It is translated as CASGATVGHTEAFF.

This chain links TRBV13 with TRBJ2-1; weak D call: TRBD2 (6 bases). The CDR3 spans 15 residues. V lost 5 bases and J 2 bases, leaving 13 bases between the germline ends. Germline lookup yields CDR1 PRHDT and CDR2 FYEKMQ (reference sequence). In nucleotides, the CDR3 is TGTGCCAGCAGCCCAGTGGCGGGGACCTACAATGAGCAGTTCTTC. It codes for CASSPVAGTYNEQFF. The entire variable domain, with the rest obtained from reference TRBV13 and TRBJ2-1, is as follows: AAGVIQSPRHLIKEKRETATLKCYPIPRHDTVYWYQQGPGQDPQFLISFYEKMQSDKGSIPDRFSAQQFSDYHSELNMSSLELGDSALYFCASSPVAGTYNEQFFGPGTRLTVL.

The CDR3 reads CASSSGVGGNQPQHF. The CDR3, as DNA: TGTGCCAGCAGCTCAGGGGTTGGTGGCAATCAGCCCCAGCATTTT. The chain uses TRBV7-2 and TRBJ1-5, with D tentatively TRBD1 (6 bases). The V gene lost 4 bases and the J gene lost 2 bases, with 12 bases spanning the gap. This CDR3 has 15 residues. Looked up from germline, CDR1 is SGHTA and CDR2 is FQGNSA.